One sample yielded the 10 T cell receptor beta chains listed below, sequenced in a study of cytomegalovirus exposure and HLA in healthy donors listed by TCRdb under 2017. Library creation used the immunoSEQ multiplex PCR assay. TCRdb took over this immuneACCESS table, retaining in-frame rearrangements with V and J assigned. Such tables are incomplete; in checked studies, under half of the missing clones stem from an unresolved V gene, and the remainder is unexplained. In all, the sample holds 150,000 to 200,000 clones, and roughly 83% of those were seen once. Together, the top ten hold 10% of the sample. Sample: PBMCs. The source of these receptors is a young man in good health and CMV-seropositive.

Written as DNA, the CDR3 is TGTGCCAGCAACGCGGGGGAGCCGGGGGGCGAGCAGTACTTC. It specifies CASNAGEPGGEQYF. This chain uses TRBV5-6 with TRBJ2-7, with TRBD2 matching over 7 bases. Unmatched junction bases numbered 12, after V lost 6 bases and J lost 6 bases. CDR1 is SGHDT, CDR2 YYEEEE, per germline. This CDR3 spans 14 amino acids.

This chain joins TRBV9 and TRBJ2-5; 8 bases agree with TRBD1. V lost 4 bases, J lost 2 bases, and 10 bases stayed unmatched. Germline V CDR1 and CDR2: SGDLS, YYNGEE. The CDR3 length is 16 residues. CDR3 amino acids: CASSPIEGDRQETQYF. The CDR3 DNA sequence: TGTGCCAGCAGCCCAATAGAGGGGGACAGGCAAGAGACCCAGTACTTC. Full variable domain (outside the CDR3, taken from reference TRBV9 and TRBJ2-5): DSGVTQTPKHLITATGQRVTLRCSPRSGDLSVYWYQQSLDQGLQFLIQYYNGEERAKGNILERFSAQQFPDLHSELNLSSLELGDSALYFCASSPIEGDRQETQYFGPGTRLLVL.

For the CDR3, the DNA is TGTGCCAGCAACCCTGGGCTCCCCCCCTACGAGCAGTACTTC. Translating it yields CASNPGLPPYEQYF. This rearrangement joins TRBV2 to TRBJ2-7; no definite D call. V lost 7 bases, J lost 2 bases, and 15 bases lay in between. CDR3 length equals 14 residues. Germline loops: CDR1 SNHLY, CDR2 FYNNEI.

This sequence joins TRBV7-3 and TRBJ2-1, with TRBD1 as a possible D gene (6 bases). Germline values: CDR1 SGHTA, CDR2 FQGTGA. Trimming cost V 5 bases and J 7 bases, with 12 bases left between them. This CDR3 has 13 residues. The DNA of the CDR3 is TGTGCCAGCAGCAGGGGACAAGGGAATGAGCAGTTCTTC. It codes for CASSRGQGNEQFF.

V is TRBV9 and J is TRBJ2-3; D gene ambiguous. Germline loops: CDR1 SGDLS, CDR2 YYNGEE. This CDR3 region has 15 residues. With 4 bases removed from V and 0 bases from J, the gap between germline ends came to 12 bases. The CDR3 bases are TGTGCCAGCAGCCTCCGGAGACTGAGCACAGATACGCAGTATTTT. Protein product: CASSLRRLSTDTQYF.

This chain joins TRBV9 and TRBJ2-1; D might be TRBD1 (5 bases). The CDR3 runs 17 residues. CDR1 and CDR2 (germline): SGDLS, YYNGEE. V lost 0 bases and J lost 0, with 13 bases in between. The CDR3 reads CASSVVPTESSYNEQFF. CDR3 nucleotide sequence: TGTGCCAGCAGCGTAGTCCCGACAGAGAGCTCCTACAATGAGCAGTTCTTC.

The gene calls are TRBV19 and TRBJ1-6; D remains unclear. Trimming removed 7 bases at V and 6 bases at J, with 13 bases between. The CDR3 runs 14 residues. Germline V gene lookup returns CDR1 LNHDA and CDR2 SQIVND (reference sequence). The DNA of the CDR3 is TGTGCCAGTACGGTGGGCAGCACTAATTCACCCCTCCACTTT. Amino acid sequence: CASTVGSTNSPLHF.

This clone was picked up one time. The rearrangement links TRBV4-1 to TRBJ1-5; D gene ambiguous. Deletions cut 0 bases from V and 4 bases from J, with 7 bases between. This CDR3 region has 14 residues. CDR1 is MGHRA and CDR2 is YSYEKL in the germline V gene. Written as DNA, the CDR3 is TGCGCCAGCAGCCAAGACAGGACTAATCAGCCCCAGCATTTT. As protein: CASSQDRTNQPQHF.

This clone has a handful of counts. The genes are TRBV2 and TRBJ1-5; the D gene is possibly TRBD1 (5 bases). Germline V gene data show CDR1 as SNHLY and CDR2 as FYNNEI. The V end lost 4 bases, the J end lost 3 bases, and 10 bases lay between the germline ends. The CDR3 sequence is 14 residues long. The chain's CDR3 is CASSADSLNQPQHF. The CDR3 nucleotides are TGTGCCAGCAGTGCCGACAGCCTCAATCAGCCCCAGCATTTT.

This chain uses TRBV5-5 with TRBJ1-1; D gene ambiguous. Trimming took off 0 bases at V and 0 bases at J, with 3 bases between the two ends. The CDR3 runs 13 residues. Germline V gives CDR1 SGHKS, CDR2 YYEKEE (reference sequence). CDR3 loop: CASSLAVNTEAFF. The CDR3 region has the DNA TGTGCCAGCAGCTTGGCTGTGAACACTGAAGCTTTCTTT.